The rows below give T cell receptor beta chains drawn from one sample of a study of cytomegalovirus exposure and HLA in healthy donors. Clones were read by immunoSEQ multiplex PCR, and TCRdb kept only the in-frame ones, dropping some. The sample has 150,000 or so clones, 60% to 80% seen once; the top ten hold around 8.3%. Sample: PBMCs. The source is a woman aged 40 to 49 in good health and CMV-seropositive. Each CDR3 is given with its conserved first and last residue. The D gene is left open where the match is weak. Rows may omit the clone size; those that give it use once, few, many or a size class.

size	V	J	D	CDR3	DNA
once	TRBV15	TRBJ2-5	TRBD1	CATSRDRGVETQYF	TGTGCCACCAGCAGGGACAGGGGGGTGGAGACCCAGTACTTC
-	TRBV19	TRBJ2-3	TRBD1	CASSHSGTGGTDTQYF	TGTGCCAGTAGTCATAGCGGGACAGGGGGCACAGATACGCAGTATTTT
-	TRBV7-2	TRBJ1-1	-	CASSQAGAHGMKAFF	TGTGCCAGCAGTCAAGCGGGGGCGCACGGGATGAAGGCTTTCTTT
few	TRBV18	TRBJ1-5	TRBD1	CASSPRQGANQPQHF	TGTGCCAGCTCACCACGTCAGGGGGCGAATCAGCCCCAGCATTTT
-	TRBV28	TRBJ1-1	TRBD1	CASRYDRGRDEAFF	TGTGCCAGCAGGTACGACAGGGGGCGGGATGAAGCTTTCTTT
few	TRBV5-1	TRBJ2-3	-	CASRISQVSTDTQYF	TGCGCCAGCAGGATCAGCCAGGTTAGCACAGATACGCAGTATTTT
once	TRBV5-5	TRBJ2-3	-	CASSLGRTDTQYF	TGTGCCAGCAGCTTGGGGCGCACAGATACGCAGTATTTT
-	TRBV27	TRBJ2-7	TRBD1	CASKRTGPHYEQYF	TGTGCCAGCAAACGGACAGGGCCTCACTACGAGCAGTACTTC
-	TRBV29-1	TRBJ2-7	-	CSVNVARAQGSVDEQYF	TGCAGCGTAAACGTGGCCCGGGCCCAGGGGTCCGTGGACGAGCAGTACTTC
-	TRBV6-6	TRBJ1-1	-	CASTGEGTEAFF	TGTGCCAGCACCGGGGAGGGAACTGAAGCTTTCTTT
-	TRBV5-1	TRBJ1-1	TRBD1	CASSLDSGGNTEAFF	TGCGCCAGCAGCTTGGACTCAGGGGGGAACACTGAAGCTTTCTTT
-	TRBV11-2	TRBJ2-7	-	CAGTHGGASGKLSSYEQYF	TGTGCCGGCACCCATGGGGGGGCTAGCGGTAAACTTTCCTCCTACGAGCAGTACTTC
-	TRBV2	TRBJ1-1	TRBD1	CASSRTGEGRAFF	TGTGCCAGCAGCAGGACAGGGGAAGGTCGAGCTTTCTTT
-	TRBV27	TRBJ1-1	-	CASSRFGEGEGAEAFF	TGTGCCAGCAGTCGATTCGGGGAGGGAGAGGGGGCTGAAGCTTTCTTT
-	TRBV19	TRBJ1-1	-	CASSKRGQNTEAFF	TGTGCCAGTAGTAAAAGGGGCCAAAACACTGAAGCTTTCTTT
-	TRBV5-4	TRBJ2-3	-	CASSVWRADTQYF	TGTGCCAGCAGCGTATGGAGGGCCGATACGCAGTATTTT
-	TRBV28	TRBJ1-2	-	CASSRDISGYTF	TGTGCCAGCAGTAGGGACATCTCTGGCTACACCTTC
-	TRBV9	TRBJ2-3	-	CASSASQGVTDTQYF	TGTGCCAGCAGCGCGTCACAGGGCGTCACAGATACGCAGTATTTT
-	TRBV27	TRBJ2-7	-	CASSLKSTVSSYEQYF	TGTGCCAGCAGTTTAAAAAGCACGGTGAGCTCCTACGAGCAGTACTTC
-	TRBV7-8	TRBJ1-1	-	CASSPQVLNTEAFF	TGTGCCAGCAGCCCTCAGGTTTTGAACACTGAAGCTTTCTTT
-	TRBV9	TRBJ2-5	-	CASSPRVGFNGETQYF	TGTGCCAGCAGCCCCAGGGTAGGCTTTAATGGGGAGACCCAGTACTTC
-	TRBV11-2	TRBJ1-1	-	CASSLIARATNTEAFF	TGTGCCAGCAGCTTAATAGCAAGAGCAACTAATACTGAAGCTTTCTTT
-	TRBV28	TRBJ2-7	-	CASTTEGYEQYF	TGTGCCAGCACTACTGAGGGCTACGAGCAGTACTTC
-	TRBV15	TRBJ2-1	-	CATSSAGNEQFF	TGTGCCACCAGCAGTGCAGGGAATGAGCAGTTCTTC